The rows below give T cell receptor beta chains drawn from one sample of a study of blood T cell repertoires in COVID-19. Sequencing was performed with immunoSEQ multiplex PCR; in TCRdb, only in-frame clones are kept and a portion is missing. This sample yields hundreds of thousands of clones, of which 87% are seen a single time; roughly 2% belongs to the top ten. Sequencing used peripheral blood. These receptors all come from a woman between 45 and 65 years old who had recovered from COVID-19. Each CDR3 is given with its conserved first and last residue. The order of the fields is J gene, V gene, D gene, clone size, CDR3 protein, CDR3 DNA. D genes are given only for firm matches. The size of a clone is reported for some rows only, either as once, few or many, or as a class for expanded clones.

j_gene: TRBJ1-2
v_gene: TRBV6-5
d_gene: .
abundance: once
CDR3aa: CASTGDYGYTF
CDR3nt: TGTGCCAGCACGGGAGATTATGGCTACACCTTC

j_gene: TRBJ1-5
v_gene: TRBV7-9
d_gene: TRBD1
abundance: .
CDR3aa: CASSTSRQGGVNQPQHF
CDR3nt: TGTGCCAGCAGCACATCCCGCCAGGGGGGAGTCAATCAGCCCCAGCATTTT

j_gene: TRBJ1-2
v_gene: TRBV30
d_gene: .
abundance: few
CDR3aa: CAWSAKRRDGYTF
CDR3nt: TGTGCCTGGAGTGCCAAACGCCGGGATGGCTACACCTTC

j_gene: TRBJ1-2
v_gene: TRBV19
d_gene: .
abundance: .
CDR3aa: CASESGGIPVGYTF
CDR3nt: TGTGCCAGTGAATCGGGGGGGATCCCCGTCGGCTACACCTTC

j_gene: TRBJ1-6
v_gene: TRBV6-6
d_gene: .
abundance: .
CDR3aa: CASSPDSPGGSYNSPLHF
CDR3nt: TGTGCCAGCAGTCCGGACTCCCCGGGTGGGTCCTATAATTCACCCCTCCACTTT

j_gene: TRBJ2-2
v_gene: TRBV2
d_gene: .
abundance: .
CDR3aa: CASSSVVVSGELFF
CDR3nt: TGTGCCTCATCGTCCGTAGTCGTGTCCGGGGAGCTGTTTTTT

j_gene: TRBJ1-5
v_gene: TRBV5-8
d_gene: .
abundance: .
CDR3aa: CASSLDGEVNQPQHF
CDR3nt: TGTGCCAGCAGCTTGGATGGGGAGGTCAATCAGCCCCAGCATTTT

j_gene: TRBJ2-2
v_gene: TRBV9
d_gene: TRBD2
abundance: .
CDR3aa: CASSVGTSGGTGELFF
CDR3nt: TGTGCCTCCTCAGTGGGGACTAGCGGGGGAACCGGGGAGCTGTTTTTT

j_gene: TRBJ2-7
v_gene: TRBV28
d_gene: .
abundance: .
CDR3aa: CASSAQGPYEQYF
CDR3nt: TGTGCCAGCAGTGCCCAGGGCCCCTACGAGCAGTACTTC

j_gene: TRBJ1-3
v_gene: TRBV7-6
d_gene: TRBD1
abundance: .
CDR3aa: CASSPGQGVNTIYF
CDR3nt: TGTGCCAGCAGCCCGGGGCAGGGGGTAAACACCATATATTTT

j_gene: TRBJ1-6
v_gene: TRBV7-2
d_gene: .
abundance: .
CDR3aa: CASSLGWQSSYNSPLHF
CDR3nt: TGTGCCAGCAGCTTAGGTTGGCAATCCTCCTATAATTCACCCCTCCACTTT

j_gene: TRBJ2-3
v_gene: TRBV3-1/TRBV3-2
d_gene: .
abundance: .
CDR3aa: CASPLGSRENF
CDR3nt: TGTGCCAGCCCTCTGGGCTCCCGGGAGAATTTT

j_gene: TRBJ1-5
v_gene: TRBV6-6
d_gene: TRBD1
abundance: few
CDR3aa: CASSYSMGQGYQPQHF
CDR3nt: TGTGCCAGCAGTTACTCGATGGGACAGGGCTATCAGCCCCAGCATTTT

j_gene: TRBJ2-5
v_gene: TRBV7-2
d_gene: TRBD2
abundance: .
CDR3aa: CASSRLAGGEETQYF
CDR3nt: TGTGCCAGCAGCAGACTAGCGGGAGGGGAAGAGACCCAGTACTTC

j_gene: TRBJ1-1
v_gene: TRBV28
d_gene: .
abundance: .
CDR3aa: CASMRTEAFF
CDR3nt: TGTGCCAGCATGAGGACTGAAGCTTTCTTT

j_gene: TRBJ1-3
v_gene: TRBV9
d_gene: .
abundance: .
CDR3aa: CASSPAGSGLGNTIYF
CDR3nt: TGTGCCAGCAGCCCCGCGGGCAGCGGCTTGGGAAACACCATATATTTT

j_gene: TRBJ2-5
v_gene: TRBV6-2/TRBV6-3
d_gene: .
abundance: .
CDR3aa: CASSYSGDYQETQYF
CDR3nt: TGTGCCAGCAGTTACTCGGGGGACTACCAAGAGACCCAGTACTTC

j_gene: TRBJ2-1
v_gene: TRBV4-1
d_gene: TRBD1
abundance: .
CDR3aa: CASSHKAGQGLGEQFF
CDR3nt: TGCGCCAGCAGCCATAAGGCCGGACAGGGTTTAGGTGAGCAGTTCTTC

j_gene: TRBJ2-7
v_gene: TRBV4-1
d_gene: TRBD1
abundance: .
CDR3aa: CASSQDGGTGGYEQYF
CDR3nt: TGCGCCAGCAGCCAAGATGGGGGGACAGGGGGGTACGAGCAGTACTTC

j_gene: TRBJ2-1
v_gene: TRBV6-2/TRBV6-3
d_gene: TRBD2
abundance: .
CDR3aa: CASSPLGLAGNYNEQFF
CDR3nt: TGTGCCAGCAGTCCCCTAGGACTAGCGGGAAACTACAATGAGCAGTTCTTC

j_gene: TRBJ2-7
v_gene: TRBV6-5
d_gene: TRBD2
abundance: once
CDR3aa: CASRIPGLAAEQYF
CDR3nt: TGTGCCAGCAGAATACCGGGACTAGCTGCCGAGCAGTACTTC

j_gene: TRBJ1-2
v_gene: TRBV24-1
d_gene: TRBD1
abundance: .
CDR3aa: CATSPTGSRNYGYTF
CDR3nt: TGTGCCACCAGTCCGACAGGGTCAAGGAATTATGGCTACACCTTC

j_gene: TRBJ1-2
v_gene: TRBV14
d_gene: .
abundance: .
CDR3aa: CASSPTLGGSRGYTF
CDR3nt: TGTGCCAGCAGCCCCACCCTGGGGGGGTCAAGAGGCTACACCTTC

j_gene: TRBJ1-1
v_gene: TRBV6-2/TRBV6-3
d_gene: TRBD1
abundance: .
CDR3aa: CASSQGGRGEAFF
CDR3nt: TGTGCCAGCAGTCAAGGGGGCCGGGGTGAAGCTTTCTTT

j_gene: TRBJ1-1
v_gene: TRBV29-1
d_gene: TRBD1
abundance: .
CDR3aa: CSGRGQGVVEAFF
CDR3nt: TGCAGCGGGAGAGGACAGGGCGTAGTAGAAGCTTTCTTT

j_gene: TRBJ2-1
v_gene: TRBV7-9
d_gene: .
abundance: .
CDR3aa: CASSPDTYNEQFF
CDR3nt: TGTGCCAGCAGTCCGGACACTTACAATGAGCAGTTCTTC

j_gene: TRBJ2-2
v_gene: TRBV27
d_gene: TRBD1
abundance: .
CDR3aa: CASSFAGGRNTGELFF
CDR3nt: TGTGCCAGCAGTTTCGCAGGGGGTAGGAACACCGGGGAGCTGTTTTTT

j_gene: TRBJ1-1
v_gene: TRBV28
d_gene: TRBD1
abundance: .
CDR3aa: CASIERTGEGTEAFF
CDR3nt: TGTGCCAGCATCGAGAGGACAGGAGAGGGGACTGAAGCTTTCTTT

j_gene: TRBJ1-4
v_gene: TRBV21-1
d_gene: .
abundance: .
CDR3aa: CASSKVGDKATNEKLFF
CDR3nt: TGTGCCAGCAGCAAAGTTGGAGATAAAGCAACTAATGAAAAACTGTTTTTT

j_gene: TRBJ1-4
v_gene: TRBV29-1
d_gene: .
abundance: .
CDR3aa: CSVDPRIPGQSPKLFANEKLFF
CDR3nt: TGCAGCGTTGATCCAAGGATTCCGGGACAATCCCCCAAACTTTTTGCTAATGAAAAACTGTTTTTT

j_gene: TRBJ2-1
v_gene: TRBV27
d_gene: TRBD2
abundance: .
CDR3aa: CASRGLAGGRGSYNEQFF
CDR3nt: TGTGCCAGCAGGGGATTAGCGGGAGGGAGGGGGTCCTACAATGAGCAGTTCTTC

j_gene: TRBJ2-7
v_gene: TRBV6-2/TRBV6-3
d_gene: .
abundance: .
CDR3aa: CASSGGPGGEQYF
CDR3nt: TGTGCCAGCAGTGGGGGACCCGGGGGCGAGCAGTACTTC

j_gene: TRBJ1-2
v_gene: TRBV11-1
d_gene: .
abundance: .
CDR3aa: CASSTTEGRGTYTF
CDR3nt: TGTGCCAGCAGCACCACCGAGGGCAGGGGAACCTACACCTTC

j_gene: TRBJ1-2
v_gene: TRBV27
d_gene: .
abundance: .
CDR3aa: CASSLRPQGYGYTF
CDR3nt: TGTGCCAGCAGTTTAAGACCGCAGGGCTATGGCTACACCTTC

j_gene: TRBJ2-5
v_gene: TRBV7-2
d_gene: .
abundance: .
CDR3aa: CASSLSQAQTQYF
CDR3nt: TGTGCCAGCAGCTTAAGCCAGGCCCAGACCCAGTACTTC

j_gene: TRBJ2-7
v_gene: TRBV29-1
d_gene: TRBD1
abundance: .
CDR3aa: CSVEGTGTSSYEQYF
CDR3nt: TGCAGCGTTGAAGGGACAGGGACGAGCTCCTACGAGCAGTACTTC

j_gene: TRBJ2-4
v_gene: TRBV5-1
d_gene: TRBD1
abundance: .
CDR3aa: CASSERTGVLAKNIQYF
CDR3nt: TGCGCCAGCAGTGAGAGGACAGGGGTTTTAGCCAAAAACATTCAGTACTTC

j_gene: TRBJ2-4
v_gene: TRBV4-3
d_gene: .
abundance: .
CDR3aa: CASSHGGLGGQYF
CDR3nt: TGCGCCAGCAGCCACGGTGGGCTCGGGGGTCAGTACTTC

j_gene: TRBJ2-4
v_gene: TRBV30
d_gene: .
abundance: .
CDR3aa: CAWSFWTENIQYF
CDR3nt: TGTGCCTGGAGTTTCTGGACAGAAAACATTCAGTACTTC

j_gene: TRBJ1-5
v_gene: TRBV10-3
d_gene: .
abundance: .
CDR3aa: CAISEVGGLNQPQHF
CDR3nt: TGTGCCATCAGTGAGGTTGGCGGGTTAAATCAGCCCCAGCATTTT

j_gene: TRBJ1-2
v_gene: TRBV5-4
d_gene: TRBD1
abundance: .
CDR3aa: CASSLRTGGNYGYTF
CDR3nt: TGTGCCAGCAGCTTGAGGACAGGGGGCAACTATGGCTACACCTTC

j_gene: TRBJ1-1
v_gene: TRBV7-2
d_gene: TRBD1
abundance: few
CDR3aa: CASSSGQGWGTEAFF
CDR3nt: TGTGCCAGCAGCTCAGGACAGGGGTGGGGCACTGAAGCTTTCTTT

j_gene: TRBJ2-3
v_gene: TRBV19
d_gene: TRBD1
abundance: .
CDR3aa: CASRHRDRGDTQYF
CDR3nt: TGTGCCAGTAGACACCGGGACAGGGGAGATACGCAGTATTTT

j_gene: TRBJ2-5
v_gene: TRBV6-2/TRBV6-3
d_gene: .
abundance: few
CDR3aa: CASSYRSLGQETQYF
CDR3nt: TGTGCCAGCAGTTACCGGAGTCTGGGCCAAGAGACCCAGTACTTC

j_gene: TRBJ2-3
v_gene: TRBV7-3
d_gene: TRBD2
abundance: .
CDR3aa: CASSGTVLAGGPSTDTQYF
CDR3nt: TGTGCCAGCAGCGGAACGGTGCTAGCGGGAGGACCTAGCACAGATACGCAGTATTTT

j_gene: TRBJ1-1
v_gene: TRBV6-5
d_gene: .
abundance: .
CDR3aa: CASSYGTGTNTEAFF
CDR3nt: TGTGCCAGCAGTTACGGAACGGGAACGAACACTGAAGCTTTCTTT

j_gene: TRBJ2-2
v_gene: TRBV4-2
d_gene: .
abundance: .
CDR3aa: CASSQGRDTGDTGELFF
CDR3nt: TGTGCCAGCAGCCAAGGAAGGGACACCGGGGACACCGGGGAGCTGTTTTTT

j_gene: TRBJ1-2
v_gene: TRBV2
d_gene: .
abundance: .
CDR3aa: CASSAGIAYGYTF
CDR3nt: TGTGCCAGCAGTGCAGGGATTGCCTATGGCTACACCTTC

j_gene: TRBJ2-3
v_gene: TRBV28
d_gene: TRBD2
abundance: .
CDR3aa: CASSRLAGGWDTQYF
CDR3nt: TGTGCCAGCAGTCGACTAGCGGGAGGGTGGGATACGCAGTATTTT

j_gene: TRBJ2-3
v_gene: TRBV24-1
d_gene: .
abundance: .
CDR3aa: CATSDFGQSTDTQYF
CDR3nt: TGTGCCACCAGTGATTTTGGACAGTCCACAGATACGCAGTATTTT

j_gene: TRBJ1-2
v_gene: TRBV6-2/TRBV6-3
d_gene: TRBD1
abundance: once
CDR3aa: CASSGGNPGQGIFGYGYTF
CDR3nt: TGTGCCAGCAGTGGGGGGAACCCGGGACAGGGAATCTTCGGATATGGCTACACCTTC

j_gene: TRBJ2-5
v_gene: TRBV3-1/TRBV3-2
d_gene: TRBD2
abundance: few
CDR3aa: CASSPYSRSGGYSRTQYF
CDR3nt: TGTGCCAGCAGCCCCTACTCCAGGAGCGGGGGTTACTCTCGGACCCAGTACTTC

j_gene: TRBJ2-2
v_gene: TRBV5-6
d_gene: .
abundance: .
CDR3aa: CASSCLKDSELFYTGELFF
CDR3nt: TGTGCCAGCAGCTGCCTAAAGGACAGTGAGCTGTTTTACACCGGGGAGCTGTTTTTT